This TCR beta chain was profiled in a study of cytomegalovirus exposure and HLA in healthy donors. Background on the study: Earlier results showed roughly 120 million unique TCR beta sequences derived from about 179 million T cells. Study results and limitations: TCR beta chain V- and J-gene trimming was linked, in a later analysis, to a missense variant in DCLRE1C. Analysis performed later found over 15,000 TCR beta sequences associated with HLA alleles at 0.05 false discovery rate.

As to this clone: The target antigen is unknown.

The PCR used 60 Vbeta and 13 Jbeta primers. Repertoires were generated with immunoSEQ multiplex PCR, while TCRdb's copy carries only in-frame clones and drops some. Here the sample spans around 120,000 clones, about three quarters being singletons. The CDR3 has 12 residues. In germline, CDR1 is SGHTA, CDR2 FQGNSA. The clonotype originates from a woman aged 40 to 50 in good health and CMV-seropositive. V and J are TRBV7-2 and TRBJ2-5; D perhaps matches TRBD1 (6 bases). The J call may be incorrect, as the DNA end agrees better with TRBJ2-7. Sequences were obtained from PBMCs. The CDR3 DNA is TGTGCCAGCAAGGACAGTAGCTACGAGCAGTACTTC. As protein: CASKDSSYEQYF.